Listed here are 21 T cell receptor beta chains from one sample, sequenced in a study of blood T cell repertoires in COVID-19. This table comes from immunoSEQ multiplex PCR, and its TCRdb copy is limited to in-frame clones, with some not included. This sample has approximately 110,000 clones, with 69% found just once. The sample taken for sequencing was peripheral blood. These receptor sequences come from an elderly man with acute or convalescent COVID-19.

The gene calls are TRBV28 and TRBJ2-5, with 8 bases fitting TRBD2. Germline loops: CDR1 MDHEN, CDR2 SYDVKM. The CDR3 runs 14 residues. Trimming removed 6 bases from V and 7 bases from J; junction bases left unmatched: 10. The DNA of the CDR3 is TGTGCCAGCAGCTCACCGGGAGGGGCGGGGACCCAGTACTTC. It specifies CASSSPGGAGTQYF.

The rearrangement links TRBV3-1 (or the pseudogene TRBV3-2) to TRBJ1-1; D not certain. Trimming cost V 0 bases and J 7 bases, with 6 bases left between them. Germline CDR1 is LGHDT and CDR2 is YNNKEL (reference sequence). The CDR3 loop spans 12 amino acids. The CDR3, as DNA: TGTGCCAGCAGCCAAGAATCGGTTGAAGCTTTCTTT. The encoded protein is CASSQESVEAFF.

The V and J genes are TRBV9 and TRBJ2-2; 10 nucleotides match TRBD2. The CDR3 runs to 16 residues. Germline V gives CDR1 SGDLS, CDR2 YYNGEE. V dropped 1 base and J dropped 7; count of bases not matched to a gene: 7. The CDR3 region has the DNA TGTGCCAGCAGCGTATCTAGCGGGAGTAAGAACGGGGAGCTGTTTTTT. This encodes CASSVSSGSKNGELFF.

This chain uses TRBV25-1 with TRBJ1-2; D remains ambiguous. The CDR3 runs to 12 residues. V lost 2 bases and J 7 bases, leaving 8 bases between the germline ends. The germline V gene encodes CDR1 MGHDK and CDR2 SYGVNS. CDR3: CASSEQRGGYTF. CDR3 bases: TGTGCCAGCAGTGAACAACGGGGTGGCTACACCTTC.

In this sample, this clone turned up a few times. The chain uses TRBV6-5 and TRBJ1-2; 7 bases are shared with TRBD1. The CDR3 totals 14 residues. V lost 5 bases, J lost 8 bases, and 11 bases stayed unmatched. Germline V gene sequence: CDR1 MNHEY, CDR2 SVGAGI. CDR3 amino acids: CASSRQGLTGGYTF. The CDR3 nucleotides are TGTGCCAGCAGTCGACAGGGTTTAACTGGGGGCTACACCTTC.

This clone was observed a few times. The chain combines TRBV28 with TRBJ2-3, with 10 nucleotides matching TRBD2. Germline V gene sequence: CDR1 MDHEN, CDR2 SYDVKM. This CDR3 has 12 residues. V was clipped by 3 bases and J by 14 bases; unmatched bases: 5. The CDR3 protein is CASSLGTSAPYF. The CDR3 DNA is TGTGCCAGCAGTTTGGGGACTAGCGCCCCGTATTTT.

This clone was seen just once. The gene calls are TRBV27 and TRBJ2-1; D possibly corresponds to TRBD2 (6 bases). CDR3 size: 14 residues. V was cut by 0 bases and J by 6 bases, with 9 bases left in between. Germline V gene sequence: CDR1 MNHEY, CDR2 SMNVEV (reference sequence). The CDR3 DNA follows: TGTGCCAGCAGTTTATCGATTAGCGGCAATGAGCAGTTCTTC. Its protein product is CASSLSISGNEQFF.

This clone was seen ten or more times. This rearrangement joins TRBV19 to TRBJ1-2; 9 nucleotides align to TRBD1. V dropped 6 bases and J dropped 7; count of bases not matched to a gene: 12. In germline, CDR1 is LNHDA, CDR2 SQIVND (reference sequence). The CDR3 length is 15 residues. The chain's CDR3 is CASSHATGGDFGYTF. For the CDR3, the DNA is TGTGCCAGTAGCCATGCAACAGGGGGCGATTTTGGCTACACCTTC. The full variable domain, with the rest looked up from reference TRBV19 and TRBJ1-2, is DGGITQSPKYLFRKEGQNVTLSCEQNLNHDAMYWYRQDPGQGLRLIYYSQIVNDFQKGDIAEGYSVSREKKESFPLTVTSAQKNPTAFYLCASSHATGGDFGYTFGSGTRLTVV.

This clone was observed a single time. The chain couples TRBV12-3 or TRBV12-4 to TRBJ1-6, with D possibly matching TRBD1 (5 bases). V gave up 4 bases and J gave up 10 bases, with 11 bases separating them. The CDR3 is 13 amino acids. Written as DNA, the CDR3 is TGTGCCAGCAGTTCGAATCAGGGCTCACCCCTCCACTTT. This sequence encodes CASSSNQGSPLHF.

The chain links TRBV10-1 to TRBJ1-6, with D unclear. Germline CDR1 WNHNN, CDR2 SYGVQD (reference sequence). Trimming cost V 6 bases and J 11 bases, with 8 bases left between them. This CDR3 spans 11 amino acids. The CDR3 coding sequence is TGCGCCAGCAGGAGAGGTCCACCCCTCCACTTT. Encoded protein: CASRRGPPLHF.

V gene TRBV19 combines with J gene TRBJ2-3; D is unresolved. From germline, CDR1 is LNHDA and CDR2 SQIVND (reference sequence). Trimming removed 5 bases from V and 7 bases from J, with 13 bases in between. The length of the CDR3 is 13 residues. CDR3 residues: CASSSTPTYTQYF. The CDR3 DNA sequence: TGTGCCAGTAGTTCAACCCCCACTTATACGCAGTATTTT.

This clone was seen a single time. The chain couples TRBV7-7 to TRBJ2-1; TRBD2 aligns across 7 bases. This CDR3 has 15 residues. CDR1 is SSHAT, CDR2 FNYEAQ, per germline (reference sequence). V was pared by 8 bases and J by 7 bases, with 14 bases of the junction left unmatched. The CDR3 sequence is CASGGGAGRFNEQFF. The CDR3, as DNA: TGTGCCAGCGGGGGGGGAGCCGGCCGCTTTAATGAGCAGTTCTTC.

The chain couples TRBV2 to TRBJ2-5; 14 nucleotides line up with TRBD2. The CDR3 length is 15 residues. CDR1 SNHLY and CDR2 FYNNEI come from the germline V gene. The junction had 1 base not matched to a gene; V was cut back by 2 bases and J by 5 bases. CDR3 sequence: CASSEWTSGRETQYF. In nucleotides, the CDR3 is TGTGCCAGCAGTGAATGGACTAGCGGGAGGGAGACCCAGTACTTC. The full variable domain, rest sourced from reference TRBV2 and TRBJ2-5, is EPEVTQTPSHQVTQMGQEVILRCVPISNHLYFYWYRQILGQKVEFLVSFYNNEISEKSEIFDDQFSVERPDGSNFTLKIRSTKLEDSAMYFCASSEWTSGRETQYFGPGTRLLVL.

The chain links TRBV9 to TRBJ2-7; D ambiguous. Germline CDR1 SGDLS, CDR2 YYNGEE. This CDR3 region has 13 residues. V lost 0 bases and J lost 3, with 7 bases in between. The DNA of the CDR3 is TGTGCCAGCAGCGTAGCCCCGTACTACGAGCAGTACTTC. This sequence encodes CASSVAPYYEQYF. Variable domain in full (rest from reference TRBV9 and TRBJ2-7): DSGVTQTPKHLITATGQRVTLRCSPRSGDLSVYWYQQSLDQGLQFLIQYYNGEERAKGNILERFSAQQFPDLHSELNLSSLELGDSALYFCASSVAPYYEQYFGPGTRLTVT.

J is TRBJ2-1 and V is TRBV7-2; possibly TRBD2 for D (5 bases). V lost 2 bases, J lost 7 bases, and 12 bases lay in between. This CDR3 contains 14 residues. CDR1 is SGHTA, CDR2 FQGNSA, per germline. The CDR3 here is CASSLRSTGNEQFF. CDR3 in DNA: TGTGCCAGCAGCTTAAGGTCAACGGGGAATGAGCAGTTCTTC.

V gene TRBV11-2 combines with J gene TRBJ2-7; TRBD2 matches at 7 bases. Germline V lookup: CDR1 SGHAT, CDR2 FQNNGV. V trimming: 1 base; J trimming: 3 bases; junction bases outside the gene matches: 3. CDR3 size: 14 residues. This chain's CDR3 is CASSLVPSGYEQYF. CDR3 nucleotide sequence: TGTGCCAGCAGCTTAGTCCCTAGCGGCTACGAGCAGTACTTC.

This rearrangement joins TRBV27 to TRBJ2-7; 9 nucleotides align to TRBD1. Germline lookup yields CDR1 MNHEY and CDR2 SMNVEV (reference sequence). Trimming took 2 bases from V and 6 from J; bases not matched to a gene: 8. The CDR3 has 15 residues. CDR3 residues: CASSLEGQGGGEQYF. CDR3 sequence (DNA): TGTGCCAGCAGTTTAGAGGGACAGGGAGGGGGCGAGCAGTACTTC.

The genes are TRBV11-3 and TRBJ2-2, with 12 bases aligning to TRBD2. J gave up 7 bases and V 4 bases, and 7 bases lay outside the gene matches. In germline, CDR1 is SGHNT, CDR2 YENEEA. This CDR3 comprises 16 residues. CDR3 bases: TGTGCCAGCAGCTCCAGACTAGCGGGAGTCATCGGGGAGCTGTTTTTT. Amino acid sequence: CASSSRLAGVIGELFF.

The rearrangement links TRBV11-2 to TRBJ2-3; unclear D gene. The CDR3 totals 15 residues. Germline values: CDR1 SGHAT, CDR2 FQNNGV. With 1 base removed from V and 2 bases from J, the gap between germline ends came to 10 bases. CDR3 amino acids: CASSLGALATDTQYF. For the CDR3, the DNA is TGTGCCAGCAGCTTAGGAGCTCTTGCCACAGATACGCAGTATTTT. Full variable domain (remainder filled in from reference TRBV11-2 and TRBJ2-3): EAGVAQSPRYKIIEKRQSVAFWCNPISGHATLYWYQQILGQGPKLLIQFQNNGVVDDSQLPKDRFSAERLKGVDSTLKIQPAKLEDSAVYLCASSLGALATDTQYFGPGTRLTVL.

V gene TRBV19 combines with J gene TRBJ2-7, with TRBD1 as a possible D gene (5 bases). This CDR3 contains 15 residues. Germline loops: CDR1 LNHDA, CDR2 SQIVND (reference sequence). V was pared by 4 bases and J by 5 bases, with 18 bases between. This CDR3 reads CASSKRQLGIHEQYF. The CDR3 DNA reads as TGTGCCAGTAGTAAACGACAGTTAGGTATCCACGAGCAGTACTTC.

Concerning this clone itself: No DNA is shown, since the ends of the CDR3 on it are uncertain; the CDR3 is the one TCRdb lists. The genes are TRBV9 and TRBJ2-7; the table's D call of TRBD2 was not tested on the DNA. The CDR3 extends over 16 residues, inclusive of both ends. Germline V gene data show CDR1 as SGDLS and CDR2 as YYNGEE. CDR3 amino acids: CASSVGAGTSGRDKYF.